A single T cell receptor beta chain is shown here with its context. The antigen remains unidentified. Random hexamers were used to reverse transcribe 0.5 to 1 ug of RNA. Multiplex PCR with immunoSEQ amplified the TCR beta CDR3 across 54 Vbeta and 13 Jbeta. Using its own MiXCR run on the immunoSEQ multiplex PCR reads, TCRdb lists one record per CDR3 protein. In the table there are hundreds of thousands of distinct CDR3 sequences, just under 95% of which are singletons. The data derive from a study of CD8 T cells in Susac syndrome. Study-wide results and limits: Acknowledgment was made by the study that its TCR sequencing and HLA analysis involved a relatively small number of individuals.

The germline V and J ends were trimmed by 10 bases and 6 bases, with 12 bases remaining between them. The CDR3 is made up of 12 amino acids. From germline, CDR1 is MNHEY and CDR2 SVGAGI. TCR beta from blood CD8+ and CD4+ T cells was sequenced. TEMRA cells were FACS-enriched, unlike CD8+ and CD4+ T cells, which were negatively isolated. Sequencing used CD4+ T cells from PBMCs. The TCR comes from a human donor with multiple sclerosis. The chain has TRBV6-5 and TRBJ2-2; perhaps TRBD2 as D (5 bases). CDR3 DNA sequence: TGTGCCACCCGGAGAGGGTCCGGGGAGCTGTTTTTT. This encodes CATRRGSGELFF.